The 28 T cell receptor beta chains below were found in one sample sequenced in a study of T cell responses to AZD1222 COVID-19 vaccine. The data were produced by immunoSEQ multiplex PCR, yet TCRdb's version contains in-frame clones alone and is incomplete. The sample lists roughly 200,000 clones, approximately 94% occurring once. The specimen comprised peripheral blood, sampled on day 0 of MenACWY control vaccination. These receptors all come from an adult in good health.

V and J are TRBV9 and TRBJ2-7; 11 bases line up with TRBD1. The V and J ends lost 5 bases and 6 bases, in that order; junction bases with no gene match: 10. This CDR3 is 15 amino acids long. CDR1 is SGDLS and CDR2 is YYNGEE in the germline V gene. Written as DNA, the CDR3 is TGTGCCAGCAGTTGGGGACGGACAGGGGGCGGCGAGCAGTACTTC. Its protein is CASSWGRTGGGEQYF.

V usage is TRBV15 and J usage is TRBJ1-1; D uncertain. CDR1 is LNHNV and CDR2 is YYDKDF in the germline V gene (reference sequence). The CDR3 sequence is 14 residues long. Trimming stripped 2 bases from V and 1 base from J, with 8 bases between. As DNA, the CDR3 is TGTGCCACCAGCAGACCACCAGGGAACACTGAAGCTTTCTTT. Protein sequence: CATSRPPGNTEAFF. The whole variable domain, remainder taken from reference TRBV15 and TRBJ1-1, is DAMVIQNPRYQVTQFGKPVTLSCSQTLNHNVMYWYQQKSSQAPKLLFHYYDKDFNNEADTPDNFQSRRPNTSFCFLDIRSPGLGDTAMYLCATSRPPGNTEAFFGQGTRLTVV.

Here the CDR3 reads CAISELPDTQYF. The CDR3 DNA sequence: TGTGCCATCAGTGAGTTGCCAGATACGCAGTATTTT. This rearrangement joins TRBV10-3 to TRBJ2-3; D not resolved. This CDR3 region has 12 residues. Germline V gives CDR1 ENHRY, CDR2 SYGVKD. V shed 1 base and J shed 4 bases, with 3 bases lying between them.

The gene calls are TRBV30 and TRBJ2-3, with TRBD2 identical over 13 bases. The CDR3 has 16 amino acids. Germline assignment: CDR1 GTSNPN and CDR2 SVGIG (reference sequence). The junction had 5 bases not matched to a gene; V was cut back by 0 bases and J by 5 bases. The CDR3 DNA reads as TGTGCCTGGAGTGTAAGACTAGCGGGGGGCGGAGATACGCAGTATTTT. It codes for CAWSVRLAGGGDTQYF.

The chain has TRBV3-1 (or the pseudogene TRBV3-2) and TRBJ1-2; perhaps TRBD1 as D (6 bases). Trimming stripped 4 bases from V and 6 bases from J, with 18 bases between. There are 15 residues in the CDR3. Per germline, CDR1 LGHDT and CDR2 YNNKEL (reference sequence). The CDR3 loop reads CASSPRSGGEDGYTF. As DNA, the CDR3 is TGTGCCAGCAGCCCCAGGTCCGGGGGCGAGGATGGCTACACCTTC.

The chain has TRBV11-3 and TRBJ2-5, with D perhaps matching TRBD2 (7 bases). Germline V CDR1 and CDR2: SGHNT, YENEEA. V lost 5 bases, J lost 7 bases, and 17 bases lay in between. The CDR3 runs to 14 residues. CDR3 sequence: CASSRRGAEGTQYF. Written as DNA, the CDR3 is TGTGCCAGCAGCCGCCGGGGGGCCGAGGGGACCCAGTACTTC.

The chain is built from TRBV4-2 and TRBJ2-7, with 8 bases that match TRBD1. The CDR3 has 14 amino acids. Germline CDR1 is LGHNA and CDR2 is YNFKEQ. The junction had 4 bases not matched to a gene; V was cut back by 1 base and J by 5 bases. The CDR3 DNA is TGTGCCAGCAGCCAAGGACAGGGGTGGGACGAGCAGTACTTC. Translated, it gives CASSQGQGWDEQYF.

Here the CDR3 DNA reads TGTGCCAGCAGTTTCCGACAATTAACTAATGAAAAACTGTTTTTT. The encoded protein is CASSFRQLTNEKLFF. The chain is built from TRBV27 and TRBJ1-4, with D unresolved. The V end was cut by 3 bases, the J end by 1 base, with 9 bases between. There are 15 residues in the CDR3. CDR1 is MNHEY and CDR2 is SMNVEV in the germline V gene (reference sequence).

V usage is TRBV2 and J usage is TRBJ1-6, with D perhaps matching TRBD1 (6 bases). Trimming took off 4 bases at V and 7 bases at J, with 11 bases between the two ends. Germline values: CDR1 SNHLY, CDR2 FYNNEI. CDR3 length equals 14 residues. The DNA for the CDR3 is TGTGCCAGCAGTGGGGGGGGGCGGAATTCACCCCTCCACTTT. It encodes CASSGGGRNSPLHF.

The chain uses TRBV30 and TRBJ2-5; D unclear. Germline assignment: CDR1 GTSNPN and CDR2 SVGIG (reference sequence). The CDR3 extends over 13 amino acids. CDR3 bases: TGTGCTGCTTCGGCCACTTTCCAAGAGACCCAGTACTTC. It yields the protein CAASATFQETQYF.

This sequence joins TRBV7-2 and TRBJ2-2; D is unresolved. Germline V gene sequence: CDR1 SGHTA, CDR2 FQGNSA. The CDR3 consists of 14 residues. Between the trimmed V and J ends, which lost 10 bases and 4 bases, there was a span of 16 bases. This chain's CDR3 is CATIPGSSTGELFF. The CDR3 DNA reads TGTGCCACCATCCCAGGCAGCAGCACCGGGGAGCTGTTTTTT.

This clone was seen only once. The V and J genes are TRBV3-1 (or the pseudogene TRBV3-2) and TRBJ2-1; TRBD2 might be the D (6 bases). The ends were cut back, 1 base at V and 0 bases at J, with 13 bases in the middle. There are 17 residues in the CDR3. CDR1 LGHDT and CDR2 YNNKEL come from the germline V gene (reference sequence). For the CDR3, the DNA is TGTGCCAGCAGCCAAGGGGTCGCGGGGAACTCCTACAATGAGCAGTTCTTC. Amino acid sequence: CASSQGVAGNSYNEQFF.

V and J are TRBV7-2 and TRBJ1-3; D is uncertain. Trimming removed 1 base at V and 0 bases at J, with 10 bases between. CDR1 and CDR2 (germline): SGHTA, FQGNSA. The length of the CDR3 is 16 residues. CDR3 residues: CASSLEASLSGNTIYF. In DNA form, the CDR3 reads TGTGCCAGCAGCTTAGAGGCAAGTCTCTCTGGAAACACCATATATTTT.

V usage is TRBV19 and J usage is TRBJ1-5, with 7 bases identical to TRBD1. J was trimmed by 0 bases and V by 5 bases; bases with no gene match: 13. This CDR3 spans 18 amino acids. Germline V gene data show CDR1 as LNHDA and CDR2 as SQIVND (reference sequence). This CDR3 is CASSAGTADWYSNQPQHF. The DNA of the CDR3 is TGTGCCAGTAGTGCCGGGACAGCAGACTGGTATAGCAATCAGCCCCAGCATTTT.

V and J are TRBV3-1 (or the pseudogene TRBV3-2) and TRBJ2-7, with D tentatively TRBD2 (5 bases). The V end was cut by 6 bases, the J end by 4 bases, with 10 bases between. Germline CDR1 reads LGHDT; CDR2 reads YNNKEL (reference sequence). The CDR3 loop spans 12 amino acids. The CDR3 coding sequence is TGTGCCAGCAGTCTCTCGGGGTACGAGCAGTACTTC. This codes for CASSLSGYEQYF.

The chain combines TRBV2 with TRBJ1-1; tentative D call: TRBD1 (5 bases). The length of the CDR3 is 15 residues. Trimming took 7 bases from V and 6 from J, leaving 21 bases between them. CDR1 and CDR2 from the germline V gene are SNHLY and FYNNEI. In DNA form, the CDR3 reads TGTGCCAGCAATGAGAGATGGACACCAGGCGCTGAAGCTTTCTTT. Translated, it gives CASNERWTPGAEAFF. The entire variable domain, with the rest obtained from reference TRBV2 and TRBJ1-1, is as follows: EPEVTQTPSHQVTQMGQEVILRCVPISNHLYFYWYRQILGQKVEFLVSFYNNEISEKSEIFDDQFSVERPDGSNFTLKIRSTKLEDSAMYFCASNERWTPGAEAFFGQGTRLTVV.

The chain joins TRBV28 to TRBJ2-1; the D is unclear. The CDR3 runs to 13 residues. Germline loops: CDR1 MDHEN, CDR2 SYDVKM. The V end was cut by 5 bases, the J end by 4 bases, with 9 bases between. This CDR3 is CASSSRSYNEQFF. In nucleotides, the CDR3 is TGTGCCAGCAGTAGCCGGAGTTACAATGAGCAGTTCTTC.

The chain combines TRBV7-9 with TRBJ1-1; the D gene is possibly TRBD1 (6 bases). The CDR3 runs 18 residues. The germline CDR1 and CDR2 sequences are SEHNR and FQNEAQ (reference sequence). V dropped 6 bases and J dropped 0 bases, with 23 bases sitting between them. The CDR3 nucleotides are TGTGCCAGCAGAGTTAGGGGGTCGACAGACACCTTGAACACTGAAGCTTTCTTT. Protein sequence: CASRVRGSTDTLNTEAFF.

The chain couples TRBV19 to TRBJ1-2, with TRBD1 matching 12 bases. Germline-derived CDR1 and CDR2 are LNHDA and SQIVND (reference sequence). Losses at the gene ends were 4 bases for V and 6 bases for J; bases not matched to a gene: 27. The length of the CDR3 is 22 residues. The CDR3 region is CASSTFGTGGLQLFSLRHGYTF. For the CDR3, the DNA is TGTGCCAGTAGTACCTTTGGGACAGGGGGCCTTCAGTTGTTTTCCCTTCGTCATGGCTACACCTTC. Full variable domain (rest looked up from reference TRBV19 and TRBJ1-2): DGGITQSPKYLFRKEGQNVTLSCEQNLNHDAMYWYRQDPGQGLRLIYYSQIVNDFQKGDIAEGYSVSREKKESFPLTVTSAQKNPTAFYLCASSTFGTGGLQLFSLRHGYTFGSGTRLTVV.

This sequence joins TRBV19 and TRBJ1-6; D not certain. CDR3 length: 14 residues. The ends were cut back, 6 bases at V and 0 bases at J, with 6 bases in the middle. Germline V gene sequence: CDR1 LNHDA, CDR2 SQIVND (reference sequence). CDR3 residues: CASRHSSYNSPLHF. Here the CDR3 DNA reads TGTGCCAGTAGACACAGCTCCTATAATTCACCCCTCCACTTT.

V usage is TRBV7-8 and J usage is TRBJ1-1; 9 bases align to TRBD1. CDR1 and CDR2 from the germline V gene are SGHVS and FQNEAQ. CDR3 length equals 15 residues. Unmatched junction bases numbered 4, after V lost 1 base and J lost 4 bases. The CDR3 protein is CASSLGTDRGTEAFF. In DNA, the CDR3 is TGTGCCAGCAGCTTAGGTACGGACAGGGGCACTGAAGCTTTCTTT.

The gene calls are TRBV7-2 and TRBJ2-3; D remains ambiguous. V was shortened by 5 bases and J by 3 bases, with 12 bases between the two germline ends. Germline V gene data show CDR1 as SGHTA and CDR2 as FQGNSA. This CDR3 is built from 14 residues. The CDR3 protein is CASSRYYETDTQYF. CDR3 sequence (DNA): TGTGCCAGCAGCCGCTACTATGAGACAGATACGCAGTATTTT.

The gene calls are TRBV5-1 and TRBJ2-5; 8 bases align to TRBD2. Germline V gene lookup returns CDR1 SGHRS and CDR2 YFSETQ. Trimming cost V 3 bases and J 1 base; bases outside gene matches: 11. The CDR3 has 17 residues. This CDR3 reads CASSWSYGGGIQETQYF. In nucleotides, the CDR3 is TGCGCCAGCAGCTGGTCCTATGGCGGGGGGATCCAAGAGACCCAGTACTTC.

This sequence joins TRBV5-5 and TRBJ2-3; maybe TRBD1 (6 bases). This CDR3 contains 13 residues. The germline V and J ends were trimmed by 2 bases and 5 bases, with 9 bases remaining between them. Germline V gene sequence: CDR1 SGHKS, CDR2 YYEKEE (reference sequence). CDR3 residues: CASSFYREDTQYF. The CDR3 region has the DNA TGTGCCAGCAGCTTTTACAGGGAAGATACGCAGTATTTT. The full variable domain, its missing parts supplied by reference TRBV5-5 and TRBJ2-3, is DAGVTQSPTHLIKTRGQQVTLRCSPISGHKSVSWYQQVLGQGPQFIFQYYEKEERGRGNFPDRFSARQFPNYSSELNVNALLLGDSALYLCASSFYREDTQYFGPGTRLTVL.

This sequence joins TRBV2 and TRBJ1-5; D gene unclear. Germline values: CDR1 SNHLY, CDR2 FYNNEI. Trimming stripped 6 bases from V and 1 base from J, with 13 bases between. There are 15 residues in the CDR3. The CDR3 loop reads CASRRDLVSNQPQHF. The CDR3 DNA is TGTGCCAGCAGACGCGACCTAGTAAGCAATCAGCCCCAGCATTTT. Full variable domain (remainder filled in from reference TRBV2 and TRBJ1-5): EPEVTQTPSHQVTQMGQEVILRCVPISNHLYFYWYRQILGQKVEFLVSFYNNEISEKSEIFDDQFSVERPDGSNFTLKIRSTKLEDSAMYFCASRRDLVSNQPQHFGDGTRLSIL.

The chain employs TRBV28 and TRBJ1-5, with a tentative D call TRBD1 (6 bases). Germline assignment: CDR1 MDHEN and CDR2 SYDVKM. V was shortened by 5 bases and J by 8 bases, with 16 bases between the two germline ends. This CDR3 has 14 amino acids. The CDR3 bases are TGTGCCAGCAGTCCCTCCAGGGGTGTCAAGCCCCAGCATTTT. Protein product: CASSPSRGVKPQHF. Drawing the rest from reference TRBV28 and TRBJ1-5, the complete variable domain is DVKVTQSSRYLVKRTGEKVFLECVQDMDHENMFWYRQDPGLGLRLIYFSYDVKMKEKGDIPEGYSVSREKKERFSLILESASTNQTSMYLCASSPSRGVKPQHFGDGTRLSIL.

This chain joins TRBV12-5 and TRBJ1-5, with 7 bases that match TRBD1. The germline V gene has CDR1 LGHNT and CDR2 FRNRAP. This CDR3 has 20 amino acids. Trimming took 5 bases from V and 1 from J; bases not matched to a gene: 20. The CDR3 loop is CASGISRTGGGGGSNQPQHF. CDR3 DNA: TGTGCTAGTGGTATAAGCCGGACAGGCGGAGGAGGTGGGAGCAATCAGCCCCAGCATTTT. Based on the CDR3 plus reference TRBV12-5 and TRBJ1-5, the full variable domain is DARVTQTPRHKVTEMGQEVTMRCQPILGHNTVFWYRQTMMQGLELLAYFRNRAPLDDSGMPKDRFSAEMPDATLATLKIQPSEPRDSAVYFCASGISRTGGGGGSNQPQHFGDGTRLSIL.

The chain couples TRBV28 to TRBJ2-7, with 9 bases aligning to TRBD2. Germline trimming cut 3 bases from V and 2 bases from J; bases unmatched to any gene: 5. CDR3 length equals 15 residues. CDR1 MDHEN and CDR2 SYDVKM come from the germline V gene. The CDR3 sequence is CASSFVAGVPYEQYF. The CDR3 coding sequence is TGTGCCAGCAGTTTTGTAGCGGGGGTTCCCTACGAGCAGTACTTC.